This TCR beta chain was captured in a study of long-term antiretroviral therapy in people with HIV. Trimming left V 5 bases short and J 1 base short, with 8 bases between. The CDR3 is 13 amino acids. The germline V gene has CDR1 MRHNA and CDR2 SNTAGT. Survey-level immunoSEQ v3.0 assays were run. Here immunoSEQ multiplex PCR was the method, and the copy in TCRdb shows in-frame clones only, minus some. The sample yields under 14,000 clones, roughly four fifths seen once. The chain joins TRBV6-4 to TRBJ1-1, with D maybe TRBD1 (5 bases). This specimen was unsorted PBMCs, taken 1.8 years after starting antiretroviral therapy. The sequence derives from a man aged 40-49 years with HIV. The CDR3 coding sequence is TGTGCCAGCAGTTCCGACAGGAACACTGAAGCTTTCTTT. Encoded protein: CASSSDRNTEAFF.